This T cell receptor (beta chain) stems from a study of blood T cell repertoires in COVID-19. In the study overall: Spain, Italy and the United States supplied samples that represented acute and convalescent COVID-19.

Per the original methods: The assay estimated nucleated cells by amplifying reference gene primers. The assay was immunoSEQ multiplex PCR, and TCRdb's table has in-frame clones only and misses some. V and J calls and clone size follow that table, whereas D and trimming were derived from the DNA. The sample shows under 250,000 clones, about 82% of them seen only once. The CDR3 runs 15 residues. V lost 3 bases, J lost 3 bases, and 6 bases stayed unmatched. Germline CDR1 reads SQVTM; CDR2 reads ANQGSEA. The J gene is TRBJ2-3, the V gene TRBV29-1, with 10 bases matching TRBD1. The receptor was isolated from a woman older than 75 with COVID-19, enrolled during active disease. Sequencing input: peripheral blood. The CDR3 DNA is TGCAGCGTTGAGTGGACAGGGGGAAGGACAGATACGCAGTATTTT. It yields the protein CSVEWTGGRTDTQYF.